These 2 T cell receptor beta chains were sequenced from one sample in a study of blood T cell repertoires in COVID-19. Profiled with immunoSEQ multiplex PCR; TCRdb holds only in-frame clones, not every one. The data contain 100,000 to 150,000 clones, approximately 88% of them singletons. Sequencing was done on a sample of peripheral blood. The source is a man in his sixties or seventies with active COVID-19.

The V call is TRBV18, the J call TRBJ1-1, with D perhaps TRBD1 (6 bases). Trimming took off 6 bases at V and 5 bases at J, with 16 bases between the two ends. This CDR3 is built from 14 residues. The germline CDR1 and CDR2 sequences are KGHSH and LQKENI. CDR3 sequence: CASSPQGMDTEAFF. The CDR3 DNA is TGTGCCAGCTCCCCTCAGGGGATGGATACTGAAGCTTTCTTT.

Comment on this clone: This sample also contains other DNA sequences that code for the same CDR3. V gene TRBV27 combines with J gene TRBJ1-3; tentative D call: TRBD1 (5 bases). Germline V CDR1 and CDR2: MNHEY, SMNVEV (reference sequence). This CDR3 is built from 15 residues. V dropped 5 bases and J dropped 0 bases, with 11 bases sitting between them. DNA of the CDR3: TGTGCCAGCAGTCGGGGCGGGAGCTCTGGAAACACCATATATTTT. Protein: CASSRGGSSGNTIYF.